This T cell receptor (beta chain) was found in a study of T cell repertoires in cytomegalovirus infection. MiXCR, run by TCRdb on the reads, gives a single entry per CDR3 protein. The repertoire holds approximately 990,000 distinct CDR3 sequences, with roughly 31% as singletons. This CDR3 contains 14 residues. The germline V gene has CDR1 SGHVS and CDR2 FQNEAQ. The ends were cut back, 4 bases at V and 4 bases at J, with 13 bases in the middle. This clonotype was picked up many times. The target antigen is unknown. Study-wide results and caveats: HLA-C-restricted CMV clonotypes gave the most frequent clonotype in two of eight donors.

This TCR derives from a human donor in good health (CMV status not recorded). Some clones in this sample may be carry-over from other donors' samples. The chain couples TRBV7-8 to TRBJ1-2; weak D call: TRBD1 (5 bases). Sample: cultured CD8+ T cells from PBMCs, taken from culture after CMV antigen stimulation. CDR3 loop: CASSSRGAVYGYTF. In nucleotides, the CDR3 is TGTGCCAGCAGCTCCCGTGGGGCTGTCTATGGCTACACCTTC.